This TCR beta chain is from a study of T cells in Graves' hyperthyroidism and ophthalmopathy. Researchers took RNA transcripts and amplified the TCR beta CDR3 regions from them. Carried out on the TCR CDR3, a first-round RT-PCR used the HTBI primer set. TCRdb recomputed calls from the multiplex PCR reads with MiXCR, one row per CDR3 protein. The table shows roughly 630,000 distinct CDR3 sequences, with around 14% occurring only once. The diagnostic basis comprised clinical symptoms, serum thyroxine and TRAb, thyroid ultrasound and orbital computed tomography. This clonotype was seen repeatedly, ten times or more. This sequence originates from a woman aged 25 to 39 with Graves' hyperthyroidism. Input material: blood.

CDR3 amino acids: CASSSPFGTGKYNEQFF. CDR3 in DNA: TGTGCCAGCAGTTCCCCCTTTGGGACGGGGAAGTACAATGAGCAGTTCTTC. The chain joins TRBV28 to TRBJ2-1; D could derive from TRBD1 or TRBD2 (5 bases each). Germline assignment: CDR1 MDHEN and CDR2 SYDVKM. The CDR3 is 17 residues long. Trimming removed 4 bases from V and 4 bases from J, with 20 bases in between.